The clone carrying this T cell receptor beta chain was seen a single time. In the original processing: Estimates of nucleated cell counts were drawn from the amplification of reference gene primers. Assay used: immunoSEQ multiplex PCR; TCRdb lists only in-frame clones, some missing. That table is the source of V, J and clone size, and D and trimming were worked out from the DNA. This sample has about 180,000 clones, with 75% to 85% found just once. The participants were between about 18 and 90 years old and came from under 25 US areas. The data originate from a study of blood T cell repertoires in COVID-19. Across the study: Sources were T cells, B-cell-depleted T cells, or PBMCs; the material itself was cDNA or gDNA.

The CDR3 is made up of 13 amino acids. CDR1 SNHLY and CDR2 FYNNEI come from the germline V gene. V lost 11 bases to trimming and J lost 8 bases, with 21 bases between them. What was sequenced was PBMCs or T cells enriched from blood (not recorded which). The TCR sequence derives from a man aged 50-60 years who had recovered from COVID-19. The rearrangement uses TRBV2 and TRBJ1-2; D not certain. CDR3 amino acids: CAARRHREEGYTF. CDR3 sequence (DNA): TGTGCCGCACGTAGACACCGGGAGGAGGGCTACACCTTC.